Each of the 13 T cell receptor beta chains below was sequenced from the same sample in a study of cytomegalovirus exposure and HLA in healthy donors. The study ran its PCR with 60 Vbeta and 13 Jbeta primers. Only in-frame clones appear in the TCRdb table, and some are missing; sequencing was by immunoSEQ multiplex PCR. The sample comprises 75,000 to 100,000 clones, 65% to 75% of which are singletons, and 3% rests with the top ten. Material: PBMCs. These receptors were taken from a female donor in good health and CMV-seropositive.

Regarding this clone: A junction boundary mismatches the germline segment, possibly from a read error. V and J are TRBV7-7 and TRBJ1-1; D is ambiguous. There are 13 residues in the CDR3. Germline lookup yields CDR1 SSHAT and CDR2 FNYEAQ (reference sequence). The CDR3 spells CASSLARNTEAFF. The CDR3 DNA reads as TGTGCTAGCAGCTTAGCGAGGAACACTGAAGCTTTCTTT.

The chain uses TRBV7-2 and TRBJ1-4; D possibly corresponds to TRBD1 (5 bases). Deletions cut 5 bases from V and 3 bases from J, with 7 bases between. In germline, CDR1 is SGHTA, CDR2 FQGNSA. The CDR3 runs 13 residues. The CDR3 DNA follows: TGTGCCAGCAGCCGGGGGGCTAATGAAAAACTGTTTTTT. It is translated as CASSRGANEKLFF.

The rearrangement joins TRBV15 to TRBJ1-1, with unresolved D. V was shortened by 0 bases and J by 3 bases, with 8 bases between the two germline ends. This CDR3 is built from 14 residues. Germline lookup yields CDR1 LNHNV and CDR2 YYDKDF (reference sequence). The CDR3 protein is CATSRDQEHTEAFF. The DNA for the CDR3 is TGTGCCACCAGCAGAGATCAAGAGCACACTGAAGCTTTCTTT.

The J gene is TRBJ1-5, the V gene TRBV6-9; the D is unclear. Germline lookup yields CDR1 MNHGY and CDR2 SVAAGI. V dropped 4 bases and J dropped 1 base, with 8 bases sitting between them. This CDR3 contains 14 residues. In DNA form, the CDR3 reads TGTGCCAGCAGTTTTAGGAGGAGCAATCAGCCCCAGCATTTT. This sequence encodes CASSFRRSNQPQHF.

The rearrangement uses TRBV14 and TRBJ2-1, with D possibly being TRBD1 (6 bases). Trimming removed 2 bases at V and 4 bases at J, with 12 bases between. This CDR3 contains 15 residues. In germline, CDR1 is SGHDN, CDR2 FVKESK. The CDR3 protein is CASSQRRGQYNEQFF. The CDR3 DNA is TGTGCCAGCAGCCAACGCAGGGGTCAGTACAATGAGCAGTTCTTC.

The chain employs TRBV15 and TRBJ1-2; 7 bases map to TRBD1. CDR1 LNHNV and CDR2 YYDKDF come from the germline V gene (reference sequence). The ends lost 2 bases at V and 5 bases at J; junction bases unmatched: 5. The CDR3 length is 14 residues. CDR3 bases: TGTGCCACCAGCAGAAATTTACAGGGGTATGGCTACACCTTC. Translated, it gives CATSRNLQGYGYTF.

For this clone: Other DNA sequences of this sample code for an identical CDR3. This chain uses TRBV4-1 with TRBJ1-1; D gene uncertain. With 1 base removed from V and 6 bases from J, the gap between germline ends came to 6 bases. This CDR3 is 12 amino acids long. Germline V gene lookup returns CDR1 MGHRA and CDR2 YSYEKL. CDR3 bases: TGCGCCAGCAGCCAAGCGACATCTGAAGCTTTCTTT. Encoded protein: CASSQATSEAFF.

The rearrangement uses TRBV11-3 and TRBJ2-7; possibly TRBD1 for D (6 bases). The CDR3 contains 13 residues. V was cut by 3 bases and J by 7 bases, with 13 bases left in between. Germline V lookup: CDR1 SGHNT, CDR2 YENEEA. CDR3 sequence: CASSLYWGREQYF. In DNA, the CDR3 is TGTGCCAGCAGCTTGTACTGGGGGCGGGAGCAGTACTTC.

The chain uses TRBV6-6 and TRBJ2-7; perhaps TRBD1 as D (5 bases). CDR3 size: 15 residues. Trimming removed 5 bases at V and 5 bases at J, with 19 bases between. Germline CDR1 MNHNY, CDR2 SVGAGI (reference sequence). CDR3 loop: CASSPEGVSVNEQYF. Here the CDR3 DNA reads TGTGCCAGCAGTCCGGAAGGGGTCTCGGTCAACGAGCAGTACTTC.

The chain employs TRBV29-1 and TRBJ1-2; D possibly corresponds to TRBD1 (6 bases). Between the trimmed V and J ends, which lost 4 bases and 6 bases, there was a span of 12 bases. The CDR3 sequence is 12 residues long. From germline, CDR1 is SQVTM and CDR2 ANQGSEA. Here the CDR3 DNA reads TGCAGCGTTGGGCAGGGGAAGGATGGCTACACCTTC. Its translation is CSVGQGKDGYTF.

The chain carries TRBV20-1 and TRBJ1-1; 11 bases are a match to TRBD1. V dropped 7 bases and J dropped 10; count of bases not matched to a gene: 5. This CDR3 is 11 amino acids long. The germline V gene has CDR1 DFQATT and CDR2 SNEGSKA (reference sequence). The CDR3 region is CSGDRGETAFF. CDR3 bases: TGCAGTGGGGACAGGGGGGAGACAGCTTTCTTT.

A single count supports this clone. This chain joins TRBV9 and TRBJ1-4; 8 positions agree with TRBD1. This CDR3 is 14 amino acids long. CDR1 and CDR2 from the germline V gene are SGDLS and YYNGEE. With V trimmed by 4 bases and J by 4 bases, 3 bases remained unmatched. DNA for the CDR3: TGTGCCAGCAGCCTCGGACAGGGTAATGAAAAACTGTTTTTT. Its protein is CASSLGQGNEKLFF.

The chain is built from TRBV7-2 and TRBJ2-7; 12 bases agree with TRBD2. Per germline, CDR1 SGHTA and CDR2 FQGNSA. The CDR3 has 15 amino acids. The trim removed 3 bases at V and 3 bases at J, leaving 3 bases unmatched. The CDR3 bases are TGTGCCAGCAGCTTTGGGACTAGCGGGTACTACGAGCAGTACTTC. Amino acids: CASSFGTSGYYEQYF.